This TCR beta chain appears in the sequencing data of a study of T cell repertoires in cytomegalovirus infection. Each CDR3 protein gets one entry after TCRdb re-called the reads with MiXCR. The table lists more than 300,000 distinct CDR3 sequences, just under 35% of them singletons. This clonotype was recorded only once. Its antigen is undetermined. Trimming stripped 1 base from V and 3 bases from J, with 16 bases between. Germline CDR1 and CDR2: SGHNT and YENEEA. The CDR3 has 17 amino acids. The material sequenced was cultured PBMCs, taken from culture after CMV antigen stimulation. The sequence came from a human donor in good health (CMV status not recorded). Some clones in this sample may be carry-over from other donors' samples. This chain links TRBV11-3 with TRBJ2-1; the D gene could be TRBD1 or TRBD2 (5 bases each). Here the CDR3 DNA reads TGTGCCAGCAGCTTAGTCTGGGGGTCGACGGACTACAATGAGCAGTTCTTC. Translated, it gives CASSLVWGSTDYNEQFF.